The entry that follows covers one T cell receptor beta chain sequence. The entry originates in a study of shared clonotypes between healthy human individuals. Study-level background: Samples came from a couple of female and three male donors aged 18 to 49.

This CDR3 has 13 amino acids. Germline V lookup: CDR1 SGDLS, CDR2 YYNGEE. V lost 9 bases to trimming and J lost 3 bases; unmatched junction nucleotides: 3. Libraries were prepared by immunoSEQ multiplex PCR; TCRdb keeps only in-frame clonotypes and omits some of them. This table has about 2 million clones, 95% appearing once. Material for sequencing was naive CD4+ T cells sorted from blood. Documented subset: CD45RA+ positively selected. The TCR was taken from a young man in good health. This sequence joins TRBV9 and TRBJ2-7; 13 positions match TRBD2. The CDR3 sequence is CATRTSGGYEQYF. In nucleotides, the CDR3 is TGTGCCACCCGGACTAGCGGGGGCTACGAGCAGTACTTC.